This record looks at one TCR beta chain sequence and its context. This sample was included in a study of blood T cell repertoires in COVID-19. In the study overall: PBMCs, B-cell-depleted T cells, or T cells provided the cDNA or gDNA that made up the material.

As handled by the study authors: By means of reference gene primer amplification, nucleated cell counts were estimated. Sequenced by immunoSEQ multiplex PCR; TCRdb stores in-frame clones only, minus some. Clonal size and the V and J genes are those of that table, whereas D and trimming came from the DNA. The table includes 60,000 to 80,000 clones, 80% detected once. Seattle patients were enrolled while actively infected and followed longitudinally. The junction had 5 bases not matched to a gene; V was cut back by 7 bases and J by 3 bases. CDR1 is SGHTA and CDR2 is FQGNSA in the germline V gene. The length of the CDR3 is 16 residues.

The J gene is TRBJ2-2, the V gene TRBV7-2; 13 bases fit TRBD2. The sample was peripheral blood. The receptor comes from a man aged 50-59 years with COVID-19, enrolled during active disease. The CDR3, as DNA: TGTGCCAGCATGCGACTAGCGGGAGGATACACCGGGGAGCTGTTTTTT. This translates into CASMRLAGGYTGELFF.